The sequence of this T cell receptor (beta chain) was determined in a study of blood T cell repertoires in COVID-19. This clone was observed a few times. Sequenced by immunoSEQ multiplex PCR; TCRdb stores in-frame clones only, minus some. This table holds 130,000 or so clones, roughly 90% found once. The germline V gene encodes CDR1 SGHKS and CDR2 YYEKEE (reference sequence). V gave up 7 bases and J gave up 1 base; unmatched junction bases: 5. The CDR3 runs 14 residues. The sample was peripheral blood. The rearrangement links TRBV5-5 to TRBJ2-7; 10 bases fit TRBD2. The source is a man between 65 and 85 years old with active COVID-19. CDR3: CASGGLAASYEQYF. CDR3 coding DNA: TGTGCCAGCGGAGGACTAGCGGCTTCCTACGAGCAGTACTTC.